The 25 T cell receptor beta chains given below trace back to one sample, sequenced in a study of early T cells in non-severe SARS-CoV-2 infection. TCRdb reprocessed the 5' RACE reads via MiXCR and lists one record per CDR3 protein. Of roughly 71,000 distinct CDR3 sequences in the sample, less than 15% are singletons; the top ten hold around 4.8%. The source material was whole blood. These receptors came from an adult who was a healthcare worker with PCR-confirmed SARS-CoV-2 infection or an uninfected control (not recorded which).

J is TRBJ2-1 and V is TRBV5-1, with D perhaps TRBD2 (7 bases). CDR3 length: 15 amino acids. Germline CDR1 SGHRS, CDR2 YFSETQ. With 0 bases removed from V and 3 bases from J, the gap between germline ends came to 10 bases. The CDR3 coding sequence is TGCGCCAGCAGCTTGGCGGGGGGCGACTACAATGAGCAGTTCTTC. This sequence encodes CASSLAGGDYNEQFF.

V is TRBV6-6 and J is TRBJ1-4, with D tentatively TRBD1 (5 bases). The germline V gene has CDR1 MNHNY and CDR2 SVGAGI (reference sequence). The CDR3 contains 11 residues. Written as DNA, the CDR3 is TGTGCAGCAGGGACTAGGGAAAAACTGTTTTTT. Protein product: CAAGTREKLFF.

The table lists this clonotype with a few counts. The V gene is TRBV7-2, the J gene TRBJ1-1, with 10 bases matching TRBD1. CDR1 and CDR2 from the germline V gene are SGHTA and FQGNSA. The CDR3 is 15 amino acids. With V trimmed by 5 bases and J by 4 bases, 7 bases remained unmatched. The CDR3 region has the DNA TGTGCCAGCAGCCCCAAGACAGGGGGCGTCACTGAAGCTTTCTTT. Encoded protein: CASSPKTGGVTEAFF.

In this sample, this clonotype turned up a few times. The genes are TRBV5-8 and TRBJ2-3; D perhaps matches TRBD1 (5 bases). The germline CDR1 and CDR2 sequences are SGHTS and YDEGEE. V lost 7 bases and J lost 4, with 16 bases in between. The CDR3 spans 14 residues. CDR3 region: CASFPRGAADTQYF. In nucleotides, the CDR3 is TGTGCCAGCTTCCCTAGGGGCGCGGCAGATACGCAGTATTTT.

This clonotype was seen a handful of times. DNA of the CDR3: TGCGCCAGCAGCCCGGGGGAGGGCTACGAGCAGTACTTC. Translated: CASSPGEGYEQYF. This rearrangement joins TRBV4-1 to TRBJ2-7, with 7 bases identical to TRBD2. V was pared by 4 bases and J by 3 bases, with 3 bases of the junction left unmatched. This CDR3 is 13 amino acids long. Germline V gives CDR1 MGHRA, CDR2 YSYEKL.

This sequence joins TRBV29-1 and TRBJ2-5; 9 bases agree with TRBD2. CDR1 SQVTM and CDR2 ANQGSEA come from the germline V gene. The CDR3 totals 14 residues. V was pared by 7 bases and J by 5 bases, with 11 bases of the junction left unmatched. CDR3 sequence: CSAVPGTSLETQYF. CDR3 nucleotides: TGCAGCGCTGTTCCTGGGACTAGCTTGGAGACCCAGTACTTC.

This chain uses TRBV12-3 or TRBV12-4 with TRBJ2-3; D gene uncertain. The ends were cut back, 10 bases at V and 1 base at J, with 9 bases in the middle. The CDR3 contains 12 residues. The CDR3 nucleotides are TGTGCCACCGCCCGCGGCACAGATACGCAGTATTTT. Translation gives CATARGTDTQYF.

CDR3 nucleotides: TGTGCCAGCAGCCAAGCGCTGGGGGGTGATGAGCAGTTCTTC. Translating it yields CASSQALGGDEQFF. The chain joins TRBV3-1 to TRBJ2-1; the D gene is possibly TRBD2 (6 bases). Trimming pared 1 base from V and 8 bases from J, leaving 12 bases between. The CDR3 covers 14 residues. Germline V gene lookup returns CDR1 LGHDT and CDR2 YNNKEL (reference sequence).

This clonotype came up many times. This chain uses TRBV7-6 with TRBJ2-1, with D possibly being TRBD2 (6 bases). V was trimmed by 4 bases and J by 2 bases, leaving 15 bases between them. The CDR3 has 16 amino acids. Germline V gene data show CDR1 as SGHVS and CDR2 as FNYEAQ. The DNA of the CDR3 is TGTGCCAGCAGCTCGCGGGGCGATTCCGCCTACAATGAGCAGTTCTTC. Translation: CASSSRGDSAYNEQFF.

At least ten counts were recorded for this clonotype. The rearrangement uses TRBV12-5 and TRBJ2-7; maybe TRBD1 (5 bases). The V end lost 2 bases, the J end lost 2 bases, and 7 bases lay between the germline ends. In germline, CDR1 is LGHNT, CDR2 FRNRAP. The length of the CDR3 is 13 residues. The CDR3 spells CASGLRGTYEQYF. The CDR3 nucleotides read TGTGCTAGTGGTTTGAGGGGCACCTACGAGCAGTACTTC.

This clonotype was observed a few times. This chain uses TRBV20-1 with TRBJ2-7; D might be TRBD2 (5 bases). The CDR3 has 11 amino acids. Germline V gives CDR1 DFQATT, CDR2 SNEGSKA (reference sequence). Deletions cut 5 bases from V and 6 bases from J, with 11 bases between. The CDR3 nucleotides read TGCAGTGCTCGGGCTGCGGGCGAGCAGTACTTC. Translation gives CSARAAGEQYF.

This clonotype turned up a few times. The J gene is TRBJ2-7, the V gene TRBV7-2, with D tentatively TRBD1 or TRBD2 (7 bases each). CDR3 size: 15 residues. Germline assignment: CDR1 SGHTA and CDR2 FQGNSA. Between the trimmed V and J ends, which lost 5 bases and 4 bases, there was a span of 18 bases. This chain's CDR3 is CASSPAGGGGYEQYF. CDR3 coding DNA: TGTGCCAGCAGCCCGGCAGGGGGGGGAGGATACGAGCAGTACTTC.

This clonotype was counted many times. This sequence joins TRBV12-3 or TRBV12-4 and TRBJ2-3, with a possible D match to TRBD2 (6 bases). Deletions cut 5 bases from V and 3 bases from J, with 15 bases between. CDR3 length equals 15 residues. In DNA, the CDR3 is TGTGCCAGCAGTCCCTTGACGGGAGTGACAGATACGCAGTATTTT. It translates to CASSPLTGVTDTQYF.

This clonotype was observed a handful of times. This sequence joins TRBV4-1 and TRBJ1-3, with D hard to call. The germline V gene encodes CDR1 MGHRA and CDR2 YSYEKL. Between the trimmed V and J ends, which lost 0 bases and 1 base, there was a span of 7 bases. The CDR3 is 15 residues long. In nucleotides, the CDR3 is TGCGCCAGCAGCCAAGAACCCCGTTCTGGAAACACCATATATTTT. This encodes CASSQEPRSGNTIYF.

This clonotype has at least ten counts. This rearrangement joins TRBV5-4 to TRBJ2-1, with TRBD2 matching over 12 bases. V was pared by 4 bases and J by 4 bases, with 3 bases of the junction left unmatched. Per germline, CDR1 SGHNT and CDR2 YYREEE (reference sequence). CDR3 length: 15 amino acids. The CDR3 sequence: CASSPTSGGYNEQFF. In DNA form, the CDR3 reads TGTGCCAGCAGCCCGACTAGCGGGGGTTACAATGAGCAGTTCTTC. Variable domain in full (rest from reference TRBV5-4 and TRBJ2-1): ETGVTQSPTHLIKTRGQQVTLRCSSQSGHNTVSWYQQALGQGPQFIFQYYREEENGRGNFPPRFSGLQFPNYSSELNVNALELDDSALYLCASSPTSGGYNEQFFGPGTRLTVL.

Many counts were recorded for this clonotype. The chain combines TRBV19 with TRBJ2-5, with TRBD1 identical over 9 bases. Germline CDR1 reads LNHDA; CDR2 reads SQIVND (reference sequence). The length of the CDR3 is 13 residues. V was pared by 6 bases and J by 1 base, with 0 bases of the junction left unmatched. DNA of the CDR3: TGTGCCAGTAGGGACAGGGGCCAAGAGACCCAGTACTTC. Its protein product is CASRDRGQETQYF.

The table lists this clonotype with a few counts. The chain combines TRBV9 with TRBJ2-5; a weak D match, TRBD2 (5 bases). This CDR3 contains 15 residues. Per the germline V gene, CDR1 is SGDLS and CDR2 is YYNGEE. V was clipped by 0 bases and J by 6 bases, with 15 bases between them. CDR3 coding DNA: TGTGCCAGCAGCGTAGGGGCTAGCCATATGAAGACCCAGTACTTC. Residues: CASSVGASHMKTQYF.

Concerning this clonotype itself: Possible read error: a much larger clone is one base away. Given the absence of the conserved phenylalanine or tryptophan at the CDR3 end, a read error is likely. J is TRBJ2-3 and V is TRBV7-2; D tentatively reads TRBD1 or TRBD2 (5 bases each). Germline assignment: CDR1 SGHTA and CDR2 FQGNSA. The CDR3 totals 16 residues. V lost 7 bases and J 8 bases, leaving 25 bases between the germline ends. The CDR3: CASTPPGAQHDITQYS. The CDR3 nucleotides are TGTGCCAGCACCCCCCCCGGGGCGCAACACGATATTACGCAGTATTCT.

This clonotype appeared a few times. The chain has TRBV7-3 and TRBJ1-1; D not resolved. Germline V gene lookup returns CDR1 SGHTA and CDR2 FQGTGA. The CDR3 length is 13 residues. V was pared by 3 bases and J by 1 base, with 6 bases between. Here the CDR3 DNA reads TGTGCCAGCAGCTTGGATTCGAACACTGAAGCTTTCTTT. This gives the protein CASSLDSNTEAFF.

This clonotype was found a few times. This chain uses TRBV4-2 with TRBJ2-2; D not certain. Germline V CDR1 and CDR2: LGHNA, YNFKEQ. Trimming left V 1 base short and J 6 bases short, with 12 bases between. The CDR3 is 15 amino acids. DNA for the CDR3: TGTGCCAGCAGCCAAGCCACCCGCGTAGCCGGGGAGCTGTTTTTT. Protein sequence: CASSQATRVAGELFF.

At least ten counts were recorded for this clonotype. This sequence joins TRBV6-2 or TRBV6-3 and TRBJ2-1; 7 bases align to TRBD2. This CDR3 spans 18 amino acids. V was pared by 1 base and J by 0 bases, with 9 bases of the junction left unmatched. The germline V gene encodes CDR1 MNHEY and CDR2 SVGEGT. CDR3 sequence: CASSYFITSVYSYNEQFF. In DNA, the CDR3 is TGTGCCAGCAGTTACTTTATTACTAGCGTCTACTCCTACAATGAGCAGTTCTTC.

The rearrangement joins TRBV19 to TRBJ1-5; TRBD1 is a possible D gene (6 bases). The germline gives CDR1 LNHDA, CDR2 SQIVND (reference sequence). This CDR3 comprises 15 residues. V lost 3 bases and J 1 base, leaving 10 bases between the germline ends. The DNA for the CDR3 is TGTGCCAGTAGTATGCAGGGGTCGAGCAATCAGCCCCAGCATTTT. The encoded protein is CASSMQGSSNQPQHF.

The chain combines TRBV7-2 with TRBJ1-4; D uncertain. Germline values: CDR1 SGHTA, CDR2 FQGNSA. This CDR3 contains 16 residues. Trimming cost V 2 bases and J 0 bases, with 10 bases left between them. CDR3 nucleotides: TGTGCCAGCAGCTTAAAGAGGACTGCAACTAATGAAAAACTGTTTTTT. Encoded protein: CASSLKRTATNEKLFF.

A few counts support this clonotype. The J gene is TRBJ2-7, the V gene TRBV18; a weak D match, TRBD2 (6 bases). The CDR3 sequence is 15 residues long. V dropped 5 bases and J dropped 2 bases, with 16 bases sitting between them. Per the germline V gene, CDR1 is KGHSH and CDR2 is LQKENI. The CDR3 DNA reads as TGTGCCAGCTCAGCCGGAGCGGGCGGCCCCTACGAGCAGTACTTC. Protein: CASSAGAGGPYEQYF. Full variable domain (missing parts from reference TRBV18 and TRBJ2-7): NAGVMQNPRHLVRRRGQEARLRCSPMKGHSHVYWYRQLPEEGLKFMVYLQKENIIDESGMPKERFSAEFPKEGPSILRIQQVVRGDSAAYFCASSAGAGGPYEQYFGPGTRLTVT.

The chain couples TRBV12-3 or TRBV12-4 to TRBJ2-3; 7 nucleotides agree with TRBD2. The CDR3 sequence is 18 residues long. Trimming cost V 4 bases and J 2 bases; bases outside gene matches: 15. The CDR3 DNA reads as TGTGCCAGCAGTTCCCCATCTTTTGGGGGAGGGACCACAGATACGCAGTATTTT. Translated: CASSSPSFGGGTTDTQYF.